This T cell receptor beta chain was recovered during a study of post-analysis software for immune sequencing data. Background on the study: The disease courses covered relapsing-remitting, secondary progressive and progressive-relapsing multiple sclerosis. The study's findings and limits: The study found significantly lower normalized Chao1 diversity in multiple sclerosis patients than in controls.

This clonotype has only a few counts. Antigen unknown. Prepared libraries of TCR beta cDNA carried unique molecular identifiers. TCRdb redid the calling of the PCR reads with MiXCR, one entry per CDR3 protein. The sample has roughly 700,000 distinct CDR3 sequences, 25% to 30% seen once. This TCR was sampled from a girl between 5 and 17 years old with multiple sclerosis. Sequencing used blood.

CDR3 bases: TGTGCCAGCAGTTTATCTCAAAGCGGGAGCCAAGAGACCCAGTACTTC. It codes for CASSLSQSGSQETQYF. The rearrangement links TRBV27 to TRBJ2-5, with 8 nucleotides matching TRBD2. The CDR3 runs 16 residues. V lost 0 bases, J lost 1 base, and 4 bases stayed unmatched. Per germline, CDR1 MNHEY and CDR2 SMNVEV (reference sequence).